This entry features one T cell receptor beta chain sequence. This sample was taken from a study of blood T cell repertoires in COVID-19. Assay: immunoSEQ multiplex PCR; the TCRdb copy retains only in-frame clones and omits some. The top ten clones hold 2.1% of a sample with 95,000 to 150,000 clones, about 94% of them seen once. This CDR3 contains 14 residues. Germline V gene lookup returns CDR1 SNHLY and CDR2 FYNNEI. Deletions cut 1 base from V and 7 bases from J, with 11 bases between. This clonotype originated in a man aged 50 to 60 with COVID-19, enrolled during active disease. The V gene is TRBV2, the J gene TRBJ1-5; D is undetermined. Material: peripheral blood. CDR3 region: CASSEDRRSQPQHF. In DNA form, the CDR3 reads TGTGCCAGCAGTGAAGACCGGAGGAGCCAGCCCCAGCATTTT.